This paragraph reports one T cell receptor beta chain. Regions amplified from RNA transcripts were the TCR beta CDR3 regions. Carried out on the TCR CDR3, a first-round RT-PCR used the HTBI primer set. From the multiplex PCR reads, TCRdb called clonotypes with MiXCR, one entry per CDR3 protein. Of hundreds of thousands of distinct CDR3 sequences in the sample, approximately 15% are singletons; the top ten hold 20% to 25%. These data originate in a study of T cells in Graves' hyperthyroidism and ophthalmopathy. Across the whole study: The authors collected peripheral blood at initial diagnosis, before any treatment.

More than 8 ml fresh peripheral blood yielded the PBMCs. The CDR3 totals 17 residues. Trimming cost V 0 bases and J 5 bases; bases outside gene matches: 7. In germline, CDR1 is KGHSH, CDR2 LQKENI. The gene calls are TRBV18 and TRBJ2-5; 12 bases align to TRBD2. This clonotype originated in a woman in her 30s with Graves' hyperthyroidism. Sequenced input: blood. CDR3 coding DNA: TGTGCCAGCTCACCACCGGCTAGCGGGAGGGCCATTGAGACCCAGTACTTC. This codes for CASSPPASGRAIETQYF.